One T cell receptor beta chain is described in this entry. Data came from immunoSEQ multiplex PCR; TCRdb stores just in-frame clones and leaves some out. The sample lists about 190,000 clones; 86% were seen once. Across roughly 25 US areas, participants ranged in age from 18 to 89 years. Cohorts were based on clinical histories the participants reported. Recovery among Cohort 3 donors was established by two negative PCRs, clearance, or symptom resolution. This sample is part of a study of blood T cell repertoires in COVID-19. Study-level background: Both acute and convalescent COVID-19 samples were obtained from the United States, Italy and Spain.

V gave up 3 bases and J gave up 0 bases; unmatched junction bases: 4. The CDR3 consists of 17 residues. Germline assignment: CDR1 SGHRS and CDR2 YFSETQ. This clonotype was sampled from a woman aged 25 to 39 who had recovered from COVID-19. The chain has TRBV5-1 and TRBJ2-3; TRBD2 matches 13 bases. The material sequenced was PBMCs or T cells enriched from blood (not recorded which). This chain's CDR3 is CASSSGLAGISTDTQYF. Written as DNA, the CDR3 is TGCGCCAGCAGCTCGGGACTAGCGGGGATAAGCACAGATACGCAGTATTTT.